The next 32 T cell receptor beta chains were all read from a single sample in a study of PD-1 blockade in classical Hodgkin lymphoma. Sequencing used immunoSEQ multiplex PCR; TCRdb keeps in-frame clones, though not all of them. The sample contains 25,000 to 30,000 clones, roughly 80% of which appear only once. Time point specified: cycle 4 day 1 (C4D1), after 5 to 7 weeks of nivolumab. Following autologous stem cell transplantation, relapse occurred in every patient, and exposure to brentuximab vedotin varied. Negative selection with magnetic separation was used to purify CD4+ T cells from thawed PBMCs. The sample here was CD4+ T cells from blood, taken before the fourth cycle of nivolumab. These receptors all stem from a human donor with classical Hodgkin lymphoma.

The chain couples TRBV11-2 to TRBJ2-1; D is unclear. The CDR3 is 17 residues long. The germline V and J ends were trimmed by 5 bases and 0 bases, with 17 bases remaining between them. The germline gives CDR1 SGHAT, CDR2 FQNNGV. CDR3 in DNA: TGTGCCAGCAGCCCACGCCGAGAGGCTAGCTCCTACAATGAGCAGTTCTTC. Protein: CASSPRREASSYNEQFF.

The chain recombines TRBV7-2 with TRBJ2-3, with a tentative D call TRBD2 (5 bases). Germline CDR1 is SGHTA and CDR2 is FQGNSA. CDR3 length: 13 residues. Trimming cost V 5 bases and J 8 bases, with 14 bases left between them. CDR3 DNA: TGTGCCAGCAGCGAAAATAGCGAGGGTACGCAGTATTTT. Its translation is CASSENSEGTQYF.

By sample fraction, this clone is medium-sized. The J gene is TRBJ2-7, the V gene TRBV6-5, with D unclear. V lost 0 bases, J lost 2 bases, and 11 bases lay in between. The CDR3 is 15 amino acids. Per germline, CDR1 MNHEY and CDR2 SVGAGI. Here the CDR3 reads CASSYSLKYTYEQYF. The CDR3 DNA reads as TGTGCCAGCAGTTACTCGCTCAAGTACACCTACGAGCAGTACTTC.

The chain uses TRBV30 and TRBJ1-4, with unresolved D. The CDR3 contains 11 residues. CDR1 is GTSNPN, CDR2 SVGIG, per germline (reference sequence). V lost 0 bases and J lost 6, with 2 bases in between. CDR3 in amino acids: CAWSVYEKLFF. The DNA of the CDR3 is TGTGCCTGGAGTGTATATGAAAAACTGTTTTTT.

The genes are TRBV28 and TRBJ1-1, with D unclear. V was trimmed by 2 bases and J by 1 base, leaving 11 bases between them. The germline V gene encodes CDR1 MDHEN and CDR2 SYDVKM. There are 15 residues in the CDR3. The CDR3 reads CASSLPRTGNTEAFF. CDR3 nucleotides: TGTGCCAGCAGTTTACCCCGGACGGGGAACACTGAAGCTTTCTTT.

The chain has TRBV11-2 and TRBJ2-3, with D possibly matching TRBD2 (5 bases). Germline V gene lookup returns CDR1 SGHAT and CDR2 FQNNGV. Trimming removed 1 base from V and 0 bases from J, with 14 bases in between. There are 17 residues in the CDR3. The CDR3: CASSLGSGRTSTDTQYF. The CDR3 DNA follows: TGTGCCAGCAGCTTAGGCAGCGGAAGAACTAGCACAGATACGCAGTATTTT.

As to this clone: Mismatch with germline at one junction end may stem from a read error. The rearrangement joins TRBV5-3 to TRBJ1-2; TRBD1 matches at 8 bases. TRBV5-3 is given ORF status, its function remaining uncertain. CDR3 length: 13 amino acids. The DNA for the CDR3 is TGTGCCAGCAGCTATCCGGGACAGGCTATTCGAGGCTTC. It yields the protein CASSYPGQAIRGF.

The V and J genes are TRBV18 and TRBJ1-1; D remains ambiguous. The germline V gene encodes CDR1 KGHSH and CDR2 LQKENI. There are 14 residues in the CDR3. Trimming cost V 3 bases and J 4 bases, with 12 bases left between them. Here the CDR3 DNA reads TGTGCCAGCTCACCGGACGGGATGGGCACTGAAGCTTTCTTT. Translating it yields CASSPDGMGTEAFF. The full variable domain, with the rest looked up from reference TRBV18 and TRBJ1-1, is NAGVMQNPRHLVRRRGQEARLRCSPMKGHSHVYWYRQLPEEGLKFMVYLQKENIIDESGMPKERFSAEFPKEGPSILRIQQVVRGDSAAYFCASSPDGMGTEAFFGQGTRLTVV.

The chain combines TRBV6-4 with TRBJ1-5, with a weak D call TRBD1 (6 bases). CDR1 MRHNA and CDR2 SNTAGT come from the germline V gene. This CDR3 spans 18 amino acids. The ends were cut back, 2 bases at V and 2 bases at J, with 19 bases in the middle. The CDR3 sequence is CASSDPMTHRDGNQPQHF. The CDR3 nucleotides read TGTGCCAGCAGTGACCCAATGACCCACAGGGATGGCAATCAGCCCCAGCATTTT.

This clone appeared a single time. One junction end disagrees with the germline gene, perhaps due to a read error. This rearrangement joins TRBV6-1 to TRBJ1-1, with unresolved D. The germline CDR1 and CDR2 sequences are MNHNS and SASEGT. This CDR3 contains 10 residues. The DNA of the CDR3 is TGTGCCAGCAGTGAGGAGCGGCTGGTCTTT. Amino acids: CASSEERLVF.

The rearrangement joins TRBV6-5 to TRBJ2-7; 7 bases align to TRBD1. The V and J ends lost 8 bases and 3 bases, in that order; junction bases with no gene match: 1. The CDR3 runs 11 residues. CDR1 and CDR2 (germline): MNHEY, SVGAGI. This CDR3 is CASHRGYEQYF. The CDR3 region has the DNA TGTGCCAGCCACAGGGGCTACGAGCAGTACTTC.

The chain joins TRBV28 to TRBJ1-4, with D perhaps matching TRBD1 (5 bases). Per the germline V gene, CDR1 is MDHEN and CDR2 is SYDVKM. The germline V and J ends were trimmed by 5 bases and 4 bases, with 14 bases remaining between them. The CDR3 contains 15 residues. Written as DNA, the CDR3 is TGTGCCAGCAGTCCCCTCCGGGGGGTTAATGAAAAACTGTTTTTT. It codes for CASSPLRGVNEKLFF. The full variable domain, its missing parts supplied by reference TRBV28 and TRBJ1-4, is DVKVTQSSRYLVKRTGEKVFLECVQDMDHENMFWYRQDPGLGLRLIYFSYDVKMKEKGDIPEGYSVSREKKERFSLILESASTNQTSMYLCASSPLRGVNEKLFFGSGTQLSVL.

J is TRBJ2-1 and V is TRBV4-1, with D maybe TRBD1 (6 bases). The CDR3 contains 15 residues. Trimming stripped 0 bases from V and 3 bases from J, with 9 bases between. The germline gives CDR1 MGHRA, CDR2 YSYEKL. CDR3 sequence: CASSQDGGYYNEQFF. In nucleotides, the CDR3 is TGCGCCAGCAGCCAAGATGGGGGCTACTACAATGAGCAGTTCTTC.

The chain links TRBV6-6 to TRBJ2-7, with TRBD2 identical over 13 bases. V shed 5 bases, J shed 3 bases, and the junction held 4 bases outside the gene matches. This CDR3 has 15 amino acids. Germline CDR1 MNHNY, CDR2 SVGAGI (reference sequence). For the CDR3, the DNA is TGTGCCAGCAGTGCCGGACTAGCGGGAGTCTACGAGCAGTACTTC. Translated: CASSAGLAGVYEQYF.

V usage is TRBV28 and J usage is TRBJ1-5; D unclear. The germline CDR1 and CDR2 sequences are MDHEN and SYDVKM. The germline V and J ends were trimmed by 2 bases and 7 bases, with 9 bases remaining between them. CDR3 length: 13 residues. The CDR3 DNA reads TGTGCCAGCAGTTTAGGGTCGATCCAGCCCCAGCATTTT. Its translation: CASSLGSIQPQHF.

The sample holds one count of this clone. CDR3 sequence: CASSQDPQAHPYNEQFF. CDR3 DNA sequence: TGTGCCAGCAGCCAAGATCCACAGGCCCACCCCTACAATGAGCAGTTCTTC. V and J are TRBV4-2 and TRBJ2-1, with D maybe TRBD1 (5 bases). V gave up 0 bases and J gave up 2 bases, with 14 bases separating them. Germline loops: CDR1 LGHNA, CDR2 YNFKEQ. The CDR3 sequence is 17 residues long.

This clone was counted between two and nine times. J is TRBJ1-1 and V is TRBV2; D unresolved. Trimming took off 6 bases at V and 6 bases at J, with 14 bases between the two ends. Per germline, CDR1 SNHLY and CDR2 FYNNEI. CDR3 length: 13 residues. CDR3 in amino acids: CASRPLAAAEAFF. The CDR3 DNA is TGTGCCAGCAGGCCTCTGGCGGCTGCTGAAGCTTTCTTT.

The chain couples TRBV4-1 to TRBJ1-2; a weak D match, TRBD1 (6 bases). From germline, CDR1 is MGHRA and CDR2 YSYEKL. The CDR3 length is 17 residues. With 5 bases removed from V and 0 bases from J, the gap between germline ends came to 19 bases. The CDR3 region has the DNA TGCGCCAGCAGCTCACGGGGGGGGCGGAGGACTAACTATGGCTACACCTTC. Translation gives CASSSRGGRRTNYGYTF.

The J gene is TRBJ2-5, the V gene TRBV7-9, with D possibly matching TRBD2 (6 bases). The J call is doubtful: the DNA matches TRBJ2-7 better. The CDR3 loop spans 15 amino acids. Per germline, CDR1 SEHNR and CDR2 FQNEAQ (reference sequence). The CDR3 sequence is CASSLGLGLRPEQYF. CDR3 DNA: TGTGCCAGCAGCTTAGGACTGGGACTGAGGCCCGAGCAGTACTTC.

The chain combines TRBV5-4 with TRBJ2-5; D possibly corresponds to TRBD1 (6 bases). There are 14 residues in the CDR3. Germline V gene lookup returns CDR1 SGHNT and CDR2 YYREEE (reference sequence). Trimming removed 4 bases from V and 2 bases from J, with 12 bases in between. CDR3 in DNA: TGTGCCAGCAGCAAAGGGACACTTCAAGAGACCCAGTACTTC. It encodes CASSKGTLQETQYF.

V usage is TRBV27 and J usage is TRBJ1-2; D not resolved. The CDR3 has 13 residues. Germline V CDR1 and CDR2: MNHEY, SMNVEV (reference sequence). V was shortened by 5 bases and J by 7 bases, with 14 bases between the two germline ends. DNA for the CDR3: TGTGCCAGCAGTCCAGGACGTACCTTTGGCTACACCTTC. Protein product: CASSPGRTFGYTF.

The rearrangement links TRBV6-5 to TRBJ1-1; possible D gene TRBD1, 6 bases. Germline CDR1 is MNHEY and CDR2 is SVGAGI. V was pared by 7 bases and J by 3 bases, with 18 bases between. The CDR3 extends over 15 amino acids. The chain's CDR3 is CASTPRRGGHTEAFF. The CDR3 DNA is TGTGCCAGCACCCCTCGTAGGGGGGGTCACACTGAAGCTTTCTTT.

This chain connects TRBV7-7 to TRBJ2-7; TRBD2 aligns across 11 bases. CDR1 is SSHAT, CDR2 FNYEAQ, per germline (reference sequence). This CDR3 comprises 16 residues. The junction had 8 bases not matched to a gene; V was cut back by 5 bases and J by 2 bases. CDR3 sequence (DNA): TGTGCCAGCAGCCCCTCCGGGACTAGCGGAACCTACGAGCAGTACTTC. Amino acids: CASSPSGTSGTYEQYF.

V gene TRBV9 combines with J gene TRBJ1-1; D perhaps matches TRBD1 (5 bases). Trimming took off 5 bases at V and 3 bases at J, with 11 bases between the two ends. The CDR3 covers 13 residues. Germline V gives CDR1 SGDLS, CDR2 YYNGEE. CDR3 residues: CASSLIGDTEAFF. The CDR3 DNA reads TGTGCCAGCAGTCTAATAGGGGACACTGAAGCTTTCTTT.

This clone was seen only a few times. The rearrangement uses TRBV5-6 and TRBJ1-5; D is uncertain. The V and J ends lost 2 bases and 6 bases respectively, with 6 bases between them. This CDR3 has 12 amino acids. Germline-derived CDR1 and CDR2 are SGHDT and YYEEEE. This CDR3 is CASSFGRQPQHF. The CDR3 nucleotides read TGTGCCAGCAGCTTTGGACGTCAGCCCCAGCATTTT.

This chain connects TRBV5-1 to TRBJ2-3, with 12 bases aligning to TRBD2. The CDR3 spans 18 residues. Germline CDR1 SGHRS, CDR2 YFSETQ. J was trimmed by 0 bases and V by 4 bases; bases with no gene match: 9. The CDR3 loop is CASSPPLAGGTSTDTQYF. As DNA, the CDR3 is TGCGCCAGCAGCCCTCCACTAGCGGGAGGCACTAGCACAGATACGCAGTATTTT.

With regard to this clone: The junction does not match germline at one end; this may be a read error. The chain uses TRBV7-2 and TRBJ2-3; 8 bases are a match to TRBD2. The CDR3 covers 13 residues. Germline CDR1 reads SGHTA; CDR2 reads FQGNSA. The CDR3 DNA follows: TGTGCCAGCAGCGTAGCGGGGACAGATACGCAGTATTTT. This encodes CASSVAGTDTQYF.

CDR3 nucleotide sequence: TGTGCCAGCAGGGACAGTGCCAATGAAAAACTGTTTTTT. This gives the protein CASRDSANEKLFF. The chain carries TRBV9 and TRBJ1-4, with D possibly TRBD1 on 6 matching bases. This CDR3 contains 13 residues. Trimming cost V 5 bases and J 5 bases, with 10 bases left between them. CDR1 and CDR2 from the germline V gene are SGDLS and YYNGEE. Based on the CDR3 plus reference TRBV9 and TRBJ1-4, the full variable domain is DSGVTQTPKHLITATGQRVTLRCSPRSGDLSVYWYQQSLDQGLQFLIQYYNGEERAKGNILERFSAQQFPDLHSELNLSSLELGDSALYFCASRDSANEKLFFGSGTQLSVL.

The chain recombines TRBV5-5 with TRBJ1-2; D possibly corresponds to TRBD1 (6 bases). Germline V lookup: CDR1 SGHKS, CDR2 YYEKEE (reference sequence). Trimming took 3 bases from V and 3 from J, leaving 9 bases between them. This CDR3 contains 13 residues. CDR3 nucleotide sequence: TGTGCCAGCAGCTCCGCAGGGGACTATGGCTACACCTTC. Amino acid sequence: CASSSAGDYGYTF.

A single count supports this clone. The J gene is TRBJ2-1, the V gene TRBV7-2; D is uncertain. Germline V gene data show CDR1 as SGHTA and CDR2 as FQGNSA. V lost 3 bases, J lost 5 bases, and 8 bases lay in between. The CDR3 extends over 13 amino acids. As DNA, the CDR3 is TGTGCCAGCAGCTTTTTTGGGGACAATGAGCAGTTCTTC. Encoded protein: CASSFFGDNEQFF.

Comment on this clone: One end of the junction is discordant with germline, which a read error may explain. CDR3 sequence: CASTLHGGANYGYTF. Here the CDR3 DNA reads TGTGCCAGCACCTTGCACGGGGGGGCTAACTATGGCTACACCTTC. The chain couples TRBV5-4 to TRBJ1-2; D is perhaps TRBD1 (5 bases). CDR1 and CDR2 (germline): SGHNT, YYREEE (reference sequence). This CDR3 has 15 residues.

The chain carries TRBV19 and TRBJ2-4, with 9 bases matching TRBD1. This CDR3 region has 15 residues. Per the germline V gene, CDR1 is LNHDA and CDR2 is SQIVND (reference sequence). V lost 7 bases, J lost 6 bases, and 10 bases stayed unmatched. CDR3 nucleotides: TGTGCCAGTACCTTGGACAGGGGAAATGGAAACATTCAGTACTTC. It is translated as CASTLDRGNGNIQYF.